This is a list of T cell receptor beta chains from one sample in a study of cytomegalovirus exposure and HLA in healthy donors. TCRdb's table, derived via immunoSEQ multiplex PCR, lists solely in-frame clones and lacks some. The sample lists over 85,000 clones; roughly four fifths were seen once. Specimen: PBMCs. The receptor set was obtained from a man aged 35-49 years in good health and CMV-seropositive. Both conserved end residues are part of each CDR3. The order of the fields is J gene, clone size, D gene, V gene, CDR3 protein, CDR3 DNA. The D gene is left open where the match is weak. Rows may omit the clone size; those that give it use once, few, many or a size class.

TRBJ1-6 . . TRBV10-2 CASRRGYARNSPLHF TGCGCCAGCCGCCGAGGGTACGCACGTAATTCACCCCTCCACTTT
TRBJ2-1 . TRBD2 TRBV7-9 CASSLVAGGPREQFF TGTGCCAGCAGCTTAGTTGCGGGGGGGCCCCGGGAGCAGTTCTTC
TRBJ2-5 . TRBD2 TRBV30 CALSGGAYETQYF TGTGCCCTTAGCGGGGGGGCATACGAGACCCAGTACTTC
TRBJ1-3 . . TRBV10-3 CAITPGSSGNTIYF TGTGCCATCACCCCAGGCAGCTCTGGAAACACCATATATTTT
TRBJ2-3 . TRBD2 TRBV10-3 CAISGTAGVRDTQYF TGTGCCATCAGTGGCACTGCGGGAGTTAGAGATACGCAGTATTTT
TRBJ2-3 once . TRBV18 CASSPATGSRGNTDTQYF TGTGCCAGCTCACCCGCAACAGGGAGTAGGGGGAACACAGATACGCAGTATTTT
TRBJ1-5 . . TRBV6-5 CASRPTGFGNQPQHF TGTGCCAGCAGGCCCACAGGGTTTGGGAATCAGCCCCAGCATTTT
TRBJ2-1 few TRBD2 TRBV28 CASRDSGSAYNEQFF TGTGCCAGCAGGGATAGCGGGAGTGCCTACAATGAGCAGTTCTTC
TRBJ2-7 . . TRBV7-8 CASSLLAGDRDEQYF TGTGCCAGCAGCTTACTGGCGGGTGACCGGGACGAGCAGTACTTC
TRBJ2-2 . . TRBV7-3 CASSLFGGPNTGELFF TGTGCCAGCAGCCTTTTCGGGGGACCGAACACCGGGGAGCTGTTTTTT
TRBJ2-3 . TRBD2 TRBV5-1 CASSSGHGGGDTQYF TGCGCCAGCAGCTCCGGACACGGCGGGGGGGATACGCAGTATTTT
TRBJ1-4 . TRBD1 TRBV6-5 CASRPRDRVNEKLFF TGTGCCAGCAGGCCCCGGGACAGAGTTAATGAAAAACTGTTTTTT
TRBJ1-1 . TRBD1 TRBV28 CASSLLGAGQGAGAFF TGTGCCAGCAGTTTACTGGGTGCAGGACAGGGGGCTGGAGCTTTCTTT
TRBJ1-1 . . TRBV5-6 CASSLDGHRNTEAFF TGTGCCAGCAGCTTGGACGGACACCGGAACACTGAAGCTTTCTTT
TRBJ1-4 . . TRBV16 CASSRENEEGELFF TGTGCCAGCAGCCGGGAGAATGAAGAAGGAGAACTGTTTTTT
TRBJ2-7 . TRBD2 TRBV9 CASSVDGSGVYEQYF TGTGCCAGCAGCGTAGACGGTAGCGGGGTCTACGAGCAGTACTTC
TRBJ2-3 few . TRBV9 CASSASRNYGAQYF TGTGCCAGCAGCGCAAGCCGGAACTACGGTGCGCAGTATTTT
TRBJ2-1 . TRBD2 TRBV5-4 CASSLAKLAGSSYNEQFF TGTGCCAGCAGCTTGGCCAAACTAGCGGGTAGCTCCTACAATGAGCAGTTCTTC
TRBJ2-7 . . TRBV7-8 CASSLALTESHPGYEQYF TGTGCCAGCAGCTTAGCGTTGACCGAATCCCATCCAGGCTACGAGCAGTACTTC
TRBJ2-3 few TRBD1 TRBV6-4 CASRQQGATDTQYF TGTGCCAGCAGACAACAGGGGGCAACAGATACGCAGTATTTT
TRBJ2-7 . . TRBV18 CARPISYYEQYF TGTGCCAGACCGATAAGCTACTACGAGCAGTACTTC
TRBJ1-4 . . TRBV30 CAWSWQAGEKLFF TGTGCCTGGAGTTGGCAGGCGGGTGAAAAACTGTTTTTT
TRBJ2-1 . . TRBV28 CASSTGSSGEQFF TGTGCCAGCAGTACCGGGTCTTCGGGTGAGCAGTTCTTC
TRBJ2-7 . . TRBV7-9 CASSMPGDYEQYF TGTGCCAGCAGCATGCCCGGGGACTACGAGCAGTACTTC
TRBJ2-2 . . TRBV30 CAWSWGRAGELFF TGTGCCTGGAGTTGGGGGCGCGCCGGGGAGCTGTTTTTT
TRBJ1-5 . . TRBV7-9 CASSTGFFQPQHF TGTGCCAGCAGTACAGGGTTCTTTCAGCCCCAGCATTTT
TRBJ1-5 . TRBD1 TRBV19 CASAGTDYSNQPQHF TGTGCCAGTGCCGGGACAGACTATAGCAATCAGCCCCAGCATTTT